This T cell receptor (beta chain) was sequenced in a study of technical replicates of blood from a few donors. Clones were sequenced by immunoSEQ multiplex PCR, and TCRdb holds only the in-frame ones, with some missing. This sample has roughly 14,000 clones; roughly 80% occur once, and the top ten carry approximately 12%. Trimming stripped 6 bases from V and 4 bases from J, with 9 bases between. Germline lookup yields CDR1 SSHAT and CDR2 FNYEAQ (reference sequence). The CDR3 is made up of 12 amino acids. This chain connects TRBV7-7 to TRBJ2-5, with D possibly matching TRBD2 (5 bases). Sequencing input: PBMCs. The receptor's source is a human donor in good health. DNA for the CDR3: TGTGCCAGCAGAGGGCTAGCAGAGACCCAGTACTTC. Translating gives CASRGLAETQYF.